This T cell receptor (beta chain) is from a study of cytomegalovirus exposure and HLA in healthy donors. The data were produced by immunoSEQ multiplex PCR, yet TCRdb's version contains in-frame clones alone and is incomplete. Found here are fewer than 200,000 clones, roughly 86% of them singletons; the top ten hold 10% to 13%. Trimming took 2 bases from V and 8 from J; bases not matched to a gene: 11. CDR1 and CDR2 (germline): MDHEN, SYDVKM. The CDR3 has 17 amino acids. The validation cohort, a group of 120 or so subjects, included the donors and was separate from the roughly 620-subject first cohort.

The sample was PBMCs. The chain is built from TRBV28 and TRBJ2-1; TRBD2 matches at 11 bases. The TCR comes from a woman under 30 in good health and CMV-seropositive. DNA of the CDR3: TGTGCCAGCAGTTTACCGCTAGCGGGAGGTAGGGTCGATGAGCAGTTCTTC. Protein: CASSLPLAGGRVDEQFF.